This is a list of T cell receptor beta chains from one sample in a study of cytomegalovirus exposure and HLA in healthy donors. The repertoire was sequenced with immunoSEQ multiplex PCR; TCRdb's copy has only in-frame clones and lacks some. The data show 150,000 to 200,000 clones, roughly nine tenths seen once. Sample: PBMCs. Receptor source: a woman aged 25 to 45 in good health and CMV-seronegative. The CDR3 runs from the conserved cysteine through the conserved F or W. A D gene is named only where the DNA matches it firmly. Size is stated for part of the rows, as once, few or many counts, or as a class when the clone is expanded.

d_call,j_call,clone_size,v_call,cdr3_aa,cdr3_nt
TRBD1,TRBJ2-1,.,TRBV11-2,CASSSGQGREQFF,TGTGCCAGCAGCTCGGGACAGGGACGTGAGCAGTTCTTC
TRBD1,TRBJ2-4,.,TRBV7-3,CASSHGQGAKNIQYF,TGTGCCAGCAGCCACGGACAGGGGGCCAAAAACATTCAGTACTTC
TRBD1,TRBJ1-5,.,TRBV11-3,CASSFPGQAQTHSNQPQHF,TGTGCCAGCAGCTTCCCCGGACAGGCCCAAACTCATAGCAATCAGCCCCAGCATTTT
.,TRBJ2-7,.,TRBV7-9,CASSIGGYEQYF,TGTGCCAGCAGCATCGGTGGGTACGAGCAGTACTTC
.,TRBJ2-7,.,TRBV4-2,CASSQEDTYSYEQYF,TGTGCCAGCAGCCAAGAGGATACTTACTCCTACGAGCAGTACTTC
.,TRBJ2-7,once,TRBV7-9,CASSPTEYEQYF,TGTGCCAGCAGCCCAACGGAATACGAGCAGTACTTC
TRBD2,TRBJ2-1,.,TRBV19,CASSIGGRAGDEQFF,TGTGCCAGTAGTATAGGCGGGAGGGCCGGAGATGAGCAGTTCTTC
.,TRBJ1-4,.,TRBV30,CAWRVGYDEKLFF,TGTGCCTGGAGAGTGGGGTATGATGAAAAACTGTTTTTT
.,TRBJ2-3,.,TRBV21-1,CAPRGGWVTDTQYF,TGTGCCCCCAGGGGGGGGTGGGTCACAGATACGCAGTATTTT
TRBD2,TRBJ2-7,.,TRBV6-5,CASSPWGTSVREQYF,TGTGCCAGCAGTCCGTGGGGGACTAGCGTCCGCGAGCAGTACTTC
.,TRBJ2-7,once,TRBV2,CASSERQSRNEQYF,TGTGCCAGCAGTGAACGACAAAGCAGAAACGAGCAGTACTTC
TRBD2,TRBJ2-3,.,TRBV6-5,CASRVGEGPGDTQYF,TGTGCCTCCAGGGTAGGGGAGGGCCCTGGAGATACGCAGTATTTT
TRBD2,TRBJ2-2,.,TRBV11-3,CASSQGTSGSTRELFF,TGTGCCAGCAGCCAAGGGACTAGCGGGAGCACCCGGGAGCTGTTTTTT
.,TRBJ2-5,once,TRBV7-2,CATRPSRYQETQYF,TGTGCCACCCGGCCCTCCCGGTACCAAGAGACCCAGTACTTC
.,TRBJ2-7,.,TRBV7-5,CARSLAPGSHPTYEQYF,TGTGCCAGAAGCTTAGCCCCAGGGAGCCACCCTACCTACGAGCAGTACTTC
.,TRBJ1-4,.,TRBV18,CASSPGSNEKLFF,TGTGCCAGCTCACCAGGATCTAATGAAAAACTGTTTTTT
.,TRBJ2-3,.,TRBV5-4,CASSLGGIRWDTQYF,TGTGCCAGCAGCTTAGGAGGGATCCGATGGGATACGCAGTATTTT
.,TRBJ1-3,.,TRBV9,CASSANRHGTIYF,TGTGCCAGCAGCGCGAACAGGCACGGCACCATATATTTT
TRBD1,TRBJ1-2,.,TRBV7-2,CASSLAYPRQGDYGYTF,TGTGCCAGCAGCTTAGCGTACCCCCGACAGGGCGATTATGGCTACACCTTC
TRBD2,TRBJ2-3,.,TRBV29-1,CSSRAGVSDTQYF,TGCAGCTCCCGAGCGGGAGTTTCGGATACGCAGTATTTT
.,TRBJ2-7,.,TRBV18,CASSPSRGPIEQYF,TGTGCCAGCTCACCTTCCCGGGGGCCTATAGAGCAGTACTTC
.,TRBJ1-5,.,TRBV28,CASNSGAGSRQPQHF,TGTGCCAGCAATTCCGGGGCAGGTTCTAGACAGCCCCAGCATTTT
TRBD1,TRBJ1-5,.,TRBV18,CASSPLTGANQPQHF,TGTGCCAGCTCACCACTTACAGGGGCCAATCAGCCCCAGCATTTT
.,TRBJ2-3,.,TRBV4-3,CASSQVEGSTDTQYF,TGCGCCAGCAGCCAAGTCGAGGGGAGCACAGATACGCAGTATTTT
.,TRBJ2-3,.,TRBV9,CASTAGVRVTDTQYF,TGTGCCAGCACCGCAGGGGTAAGGGTCACAGATACGCAGTATTTT